This T cell receptor (beta chain) was profiled in a study of blood T cell repertoires in COVID-19. The overall study: T cells, B-cell-depleted T cells, or PBMCs supplied cDNA or gDNA.

Per the authors' pipeline: Amplification of reference gene primers provided the estimated nucleated cell counts. Libraries were prepared by immunoSEQ multiplex PCR; TCRdb keeps only in-frame clonotypes and omits some of them. The V and J calls and the clone size are those of that table, but D and trimming were determined from the DNA. The table lists tens of thousands of clones, approximately 87% of them singletons. This TCR was recovered from a human donor in a cohort sampled during active COVID-19. The sequencing input was peripheral blood.

Here the CDR3 DNA reads TGTGCCAGCAGCTTGGGGGGCTTTCAAGAGACCCAGTACTTC. It specifies CASSLGGFQETQYF. V gene TRBV5-4 combines with J gene TRBJ2-5, with D tentatively TRBD1 (5 bases). Germline CDR1 SGHNT, CDR2 YYREEE (reference sequence). The ends were cut back, 0 bases at V and 2 bases at J, with 8 bases in the middle. The CDR3 is made up of 14 amino acids.